The following is a T cell receptor beta chain sequence with its context. The data were produced by immunoSEQ multiplex PCR, yet TCRdb's version contains in-frame clones alone and is incomplete. The sample has fewer than 45,000 clones, just under 95% seen once. The sample is drawn from a study of T cell changes during pregnancy in multiple sclerosis. CDR1 is SGHKS, CDR2 YYEKEE, per germline (reference sequence). The CDR3 sequence is 14 residues long. Trimming shortened V by 0 bases and J by 4 bases, and 10 bases separated the two germline ends. This chain connects TRBV5-5 to TRBJ1-1; unclear D gene. The sample consisted of CD4+ T cells from peripheral blood mononuclear cells, taken in the first trimester of pregnancy. The sequence was collected from a female donor with multiple sclerosis, enrolled in a pregnancy study. CDR3 sequence (DNA): TGTGCCAGCAGCTTGGAAGGAGGGATCACTGAAGCTTTCTTT. Its protein product is CASSLEGGITEAFF.